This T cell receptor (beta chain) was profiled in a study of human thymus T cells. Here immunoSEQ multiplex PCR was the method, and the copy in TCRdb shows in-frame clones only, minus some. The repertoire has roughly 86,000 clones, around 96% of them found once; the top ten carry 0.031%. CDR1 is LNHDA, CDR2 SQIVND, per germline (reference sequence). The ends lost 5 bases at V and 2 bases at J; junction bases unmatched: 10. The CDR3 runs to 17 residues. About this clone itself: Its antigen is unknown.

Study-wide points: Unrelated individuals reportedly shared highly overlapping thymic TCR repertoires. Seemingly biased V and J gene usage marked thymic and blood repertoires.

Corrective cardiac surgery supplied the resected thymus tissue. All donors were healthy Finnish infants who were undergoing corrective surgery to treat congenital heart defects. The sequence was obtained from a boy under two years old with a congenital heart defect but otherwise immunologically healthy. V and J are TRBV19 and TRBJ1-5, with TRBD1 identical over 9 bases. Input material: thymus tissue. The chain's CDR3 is CASSPTLWTGGNQPQHF. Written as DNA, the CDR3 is TGTGCCAGTAGTCCCACGCTTTGGACAGGGGGCAATCAGCCCCAGCATTTT.